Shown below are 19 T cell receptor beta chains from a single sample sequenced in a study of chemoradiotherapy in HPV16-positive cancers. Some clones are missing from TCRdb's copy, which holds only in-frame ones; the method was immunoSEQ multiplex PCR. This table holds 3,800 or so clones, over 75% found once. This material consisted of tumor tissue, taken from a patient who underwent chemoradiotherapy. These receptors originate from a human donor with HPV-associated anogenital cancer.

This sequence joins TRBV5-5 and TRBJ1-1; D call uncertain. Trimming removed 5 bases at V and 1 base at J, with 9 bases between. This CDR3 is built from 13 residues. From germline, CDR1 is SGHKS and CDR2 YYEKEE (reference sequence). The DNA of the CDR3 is TGTGCCAGCAGTTTTACATGGAACACTGAAGCTTTCTTT. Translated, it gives CASSFTWNTEAFF.

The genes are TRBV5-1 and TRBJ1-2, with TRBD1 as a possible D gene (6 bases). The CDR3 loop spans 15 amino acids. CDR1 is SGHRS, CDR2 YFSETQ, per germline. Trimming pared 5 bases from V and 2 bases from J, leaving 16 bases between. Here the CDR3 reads CASSQKRGSNYGYTF. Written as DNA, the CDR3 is TGCGCCAGCAGTCAAAAGAGGGGGTCCAACTATGGCTACACCTTC.

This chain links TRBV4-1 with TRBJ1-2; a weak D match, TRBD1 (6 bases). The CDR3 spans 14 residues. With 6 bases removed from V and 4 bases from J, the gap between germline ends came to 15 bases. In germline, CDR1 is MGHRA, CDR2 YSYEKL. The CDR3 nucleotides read TGCGCCAGCAGTCCCCCTGGACAGCTCTATGGCTACACCTTC. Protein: CASSPPGQLYGYTF.

The CDR3 nucleotides are TGTGCCATTCCGTGGGGTTCAGGGGGGCCCCTCCACGAGCAGTACTTC. This codes for CAIPWGSGGPLHEQYF. The chain uses TRBV7-2 and TRBJ2-7, with D tentatively TRBD1 (7 bases). Germline CDR1 SGHTA, CDR2 FQGNSA. The CDR3 covers 16 residues. V lost 10 bases and J 5 bases, leaving 27 bases between the germline ends.

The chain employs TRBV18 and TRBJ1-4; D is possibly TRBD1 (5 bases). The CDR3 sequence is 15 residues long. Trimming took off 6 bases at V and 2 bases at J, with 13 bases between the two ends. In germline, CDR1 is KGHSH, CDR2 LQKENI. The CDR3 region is CASSPQGKTNEKLFF. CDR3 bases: TGTGCCAGCTCTCCTCAGGGAAAGACTAATGAAAAACTGTTTTTT.

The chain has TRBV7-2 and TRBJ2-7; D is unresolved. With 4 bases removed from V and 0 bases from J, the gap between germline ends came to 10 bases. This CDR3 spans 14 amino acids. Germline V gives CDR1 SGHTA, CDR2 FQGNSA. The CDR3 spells CASSSRLSSYEQYF. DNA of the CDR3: TGTGCCAGCAGCTCCCGCCTGAGCTCCTACGAGCAGTACTTC.

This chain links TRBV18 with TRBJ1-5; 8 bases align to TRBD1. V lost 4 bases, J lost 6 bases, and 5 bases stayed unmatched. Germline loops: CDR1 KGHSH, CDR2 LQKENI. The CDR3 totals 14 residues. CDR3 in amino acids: CASSRETGAQPQHF. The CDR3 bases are TGTGCCAGCTCACGAGAGACAGGGGCTCAGCCCCAGCATTTT.

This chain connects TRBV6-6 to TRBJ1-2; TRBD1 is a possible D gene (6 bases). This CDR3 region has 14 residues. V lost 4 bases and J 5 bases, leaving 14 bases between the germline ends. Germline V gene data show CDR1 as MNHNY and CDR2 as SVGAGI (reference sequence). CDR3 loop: CASSSTGQAYGYTF. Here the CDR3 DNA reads TGTGCCAGCAGTTCCACGGGACAAGCTTATGGCTACACCTTC.

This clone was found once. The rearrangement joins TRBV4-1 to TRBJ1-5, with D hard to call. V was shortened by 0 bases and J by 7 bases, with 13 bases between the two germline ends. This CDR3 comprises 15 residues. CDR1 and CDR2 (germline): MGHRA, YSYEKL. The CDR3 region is CASSQDLWEEQPQHF. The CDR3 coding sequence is TGCGCCAGCAGCCAAGATTTATGGGAGGAACAGCCCCAGCATTTT.

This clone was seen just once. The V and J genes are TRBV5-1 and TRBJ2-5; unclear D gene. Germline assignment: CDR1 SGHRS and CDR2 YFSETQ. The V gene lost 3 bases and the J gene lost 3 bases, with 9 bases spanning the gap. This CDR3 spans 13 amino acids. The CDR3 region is CASSSDGKETQYF. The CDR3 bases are TGCGCCAGCAGCTCGGACGGCAAAGAGACCCAGTACTTC. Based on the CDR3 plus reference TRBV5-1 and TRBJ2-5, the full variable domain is KAGVTQTPRYLIKTRGQQVTLSCSPISGHRSVSWYQQTPGQGLQFLFEYFSETQRNKGNFPGRFSGRQFSNSRSEMNVSTLELGDSALYLCASSSDGKETQYFGPGTRLLVL.

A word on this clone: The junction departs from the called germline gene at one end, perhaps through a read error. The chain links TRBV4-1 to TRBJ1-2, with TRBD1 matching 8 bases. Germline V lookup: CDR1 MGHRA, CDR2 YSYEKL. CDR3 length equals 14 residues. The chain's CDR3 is CASSNGQGNDGYTF. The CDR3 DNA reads TGCGCCAGCAGCAACGGACAGGGTAACGATGGCTACACCTTC.

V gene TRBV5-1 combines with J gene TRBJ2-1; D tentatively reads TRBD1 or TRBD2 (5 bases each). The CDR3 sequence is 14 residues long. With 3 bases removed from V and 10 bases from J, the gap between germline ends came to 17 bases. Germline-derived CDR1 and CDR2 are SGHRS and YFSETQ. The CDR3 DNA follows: TGCGCCAGCAGCTCCTCCCCGGACGAGGGGGAGCAGTTCTTC. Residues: CASSSSPDEGEQFF.

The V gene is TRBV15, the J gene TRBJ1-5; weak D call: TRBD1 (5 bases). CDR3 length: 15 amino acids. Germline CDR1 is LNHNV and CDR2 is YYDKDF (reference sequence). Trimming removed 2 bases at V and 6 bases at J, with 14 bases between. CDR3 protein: CATSRTDRLAQPQHF. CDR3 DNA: TGTGCCACCAGCAGAACTGACAGATTGGCTCAGCCCCAGCATTTT.

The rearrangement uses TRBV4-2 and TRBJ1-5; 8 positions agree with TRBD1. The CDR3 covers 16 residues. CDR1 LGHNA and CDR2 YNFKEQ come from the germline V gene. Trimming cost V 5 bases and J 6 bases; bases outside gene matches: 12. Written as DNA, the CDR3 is TGTGCCAGCAGCGTAGACCACAGGGGGACCCTTCAGCCCCAGCATTTT. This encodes CASSVDHRGTLQPQHF.

CDR3 protein: CASSPTGGEFEQYF. As DNA, the CDR3 is TGTGCCAGCAGCCCTACAGGGGGGGAATTCGAGCAGTACTTC. J is TRBJ2-7 and V is TRBV28; possibly TRBD1 for D (8 bases). This CDR3 has 14 residues. Germline loops: CDR1 MDHEN, CDR2 SYDVKM. V was trimmed by 6 bases and J by 6 bases, leaving 18 bases between them.

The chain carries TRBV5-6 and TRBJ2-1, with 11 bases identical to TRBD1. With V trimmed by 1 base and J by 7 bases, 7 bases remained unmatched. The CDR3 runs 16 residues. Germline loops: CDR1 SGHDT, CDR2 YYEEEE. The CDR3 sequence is CASSLLPGQGGNEQFF. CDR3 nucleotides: TGTGCCAGCAGCTTGCTCCCGGGACAGGGGGGGAATGAGCAGTTCTTC. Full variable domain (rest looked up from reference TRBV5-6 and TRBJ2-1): DAGVTQSPTHLIKTRGQQVTLRCSPKSGHDTVSWYQQALGQGPQFIFQYYEEEERQRGNFPDRFSGHQFPNYSSELNVNALLLGDSALYLCASSLLPGQGGNEQFFGPGTRLTVL.

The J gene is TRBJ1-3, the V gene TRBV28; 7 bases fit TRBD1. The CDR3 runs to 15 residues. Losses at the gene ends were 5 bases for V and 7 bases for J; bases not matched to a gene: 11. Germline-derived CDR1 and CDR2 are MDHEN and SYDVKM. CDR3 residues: CASSPKDRRDNTIYF. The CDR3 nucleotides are TGTGCCAGCAGTCCTAAGGACAGGAGAGACAACACCATATATTTT.

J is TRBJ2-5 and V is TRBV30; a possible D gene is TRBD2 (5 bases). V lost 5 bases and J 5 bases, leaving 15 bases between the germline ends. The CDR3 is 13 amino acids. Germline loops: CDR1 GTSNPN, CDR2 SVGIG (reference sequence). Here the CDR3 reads CAWLPERRETQYF. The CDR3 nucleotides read TGTGCCTGGCTTCCTGAGCGGAGGGAGACCCAGTACTTC.

CDR3: CASSPGHTNTGELFF. The CDR3 coding sequence is TGTGCCAGCAGCCCGGGACATACCAACACCGGGGAGCTGTTTTTT. The chain employs TRBV7-9 and TRBJ2-2; possible D gene TRBD1, 6 bases. The CDR3 has 15 amino acids. Trimming cost V 5 bases and J 2 bases, with 12 bases left between them. Germline-derived CDR1 and CDR2 are SEHNR and FQNEAQ (reference sequence).